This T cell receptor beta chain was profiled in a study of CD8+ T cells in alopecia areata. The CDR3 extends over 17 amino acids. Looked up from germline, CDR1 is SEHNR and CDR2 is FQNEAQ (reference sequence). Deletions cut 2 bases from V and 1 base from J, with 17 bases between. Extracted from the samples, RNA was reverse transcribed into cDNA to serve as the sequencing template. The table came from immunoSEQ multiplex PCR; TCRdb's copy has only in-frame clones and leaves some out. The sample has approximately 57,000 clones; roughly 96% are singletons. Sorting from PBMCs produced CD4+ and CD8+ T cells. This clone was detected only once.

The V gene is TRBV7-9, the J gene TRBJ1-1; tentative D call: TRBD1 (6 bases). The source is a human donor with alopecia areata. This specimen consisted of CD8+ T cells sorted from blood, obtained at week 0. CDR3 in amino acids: CASSLRAQTGPNTEAFF. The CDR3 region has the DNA TGTGCCAGCAGCTTAAGGGCACAGACAGGCCCGAACACTGAAGCTTTCTTT.